These 28 T cell receptor beta chains were all obtained from the same sample, sequenced in a study of T cells in Graves' hyperthyroidism and ophthalmopathy. Using RNA transcripts as the source, TCR beta CDR3 regions were amplified. The TCR CDR3 was amplified in a first-round RT-PCR using the HTBI primer set. A single record per CDR3 protein comes from TCRdb applying MiXCR to the multiplex PCR reads. The sample gives roughly 160,000 distinct CDR3 sequences, around 8.9% of which show up once; around 21% is in the top ten. The sample was blood. The receptors were gathered from a woman in her late teens or twenties with Graves' hyperthyroidism that later progressed to Graves' ophthalmopathy.

This clonotype was recorded many times. This sequence joins TRBV7-9 and TRBJ1-3; 7 positions agree with TRBD1. V trimming: 5 bases; J trimming: 7 bases; junction bases outside the gene matches: 11. The germline gives CDR1 SEHNR, CDR2 FQNEAQ (reference sequence). The CDR3 has 15 residues. The CDR3 DNA follows: TGTGCCAGCAGCCATGGGACAGCCATGTGGAACACCATATATTTT. It specifies CASSHGTAMWNTIYF.

In this sample, this clonotype turned up many times. The genes are TRBV28 and TRBJ2-3; 7 nucleotides align to TRBD2. Germline V gene sequence: CDR1 MDHEN, CDR2 SYDVKM. This CDR3 region has 12 residues. With V trimmed by 7 bases and J by 6 bases, 4 bases remained unmatched. CDR3 loop: CASKERGDTQYF. DNA for the CDR3: TGTGCCAGCAAGGAGCGGGGTGATACGCAGTATTTT. Together with reference TRBV28 and TRBJ2-3, the CDR3 gives the full variable domain: DVKVTQSSRYLVKRTGEKVFLECVQDMDHENMFWYRQDPGLGLRLIYFSYDVKMKEKGDIPEGYSVSREKKERFSLILESASTNQTSMYLCASKERGDTQYFGPGTRLTVL.

The chain links TRBV9 to TRBJ2-5; 7 bases fit TRBD2. This CDR3 is built from 13 residues. Trimming took 3 bases from V and 4 from J; bases not matched to a gene: 3. Germline assignment: CDR1 SGDLS and CDR2 YYNGEE. For the CDR3, the DNA is TGTGCCAGCAGCGAGTGGGGGGGAGAGACCCAGTACTTC. Its translation is CASSEWGGETQYF.

The chain links TRBV12-3 or TRBV12-4 to TRBJ2-5, with D possibly being TRBD1 or TRBD2 (6 bases each). Trimming pared 6 bases from V and 5 bases from J, leaving 16 bases between. The CDR3 sequence is 14 residues long. In DNA form, the CDR3 reads TGTGCCAGCAGCGTGGAGGGGGGAGCGGAGACCCAGTACTTC. Its protein product is CASSVEGGAETQYF.

In this sample, this clonotype turned up many times. This rearrangement joins TRBV27 to TRBJ2-1; D is ambiguous. This CDR3 has 14 residues. Germline V CDR1 and CDR2: MNHEY, SMNVEV (reference sequence). V was clipped by 3 bases and J by 2 bases, with 8 bases between them. CDR3 in amino acids: CASSFSTPYNEQFF. The CDR3 coding sequence is TGTGCCAGCAGTTTTTCAACTCCCTACAATGAGCAGTTCTTC.

The V gene is TRBV11-2, the J gene TRBJ2-2; D unresolved. This CDR3 has 13 amino acids. Germline V gene sequence: CDR1 SGHAT, CDR2 FQNNGV. Trimming removed 5 bases from V and 7 bases from J, with 11 bases in between. This chain's CDR3 is CASSDPPYGELFF. The CDR3 nucleotides are TGTGCCAGCAGCGACCCCCCATACGGGGAGCTGTTTTTT. The entire variable domain, with the rest obtained from reference TRBV11-2 and TRBJ2-2, is as follows: EAGVAQSPRYKIIEKRQSVAFWCNPISGHATLYWYQQILGQGPKLLIQFQNNGVVDDSQLPKDRFSAERLKGVDSTLKIQPAKLEDSAVYLCASSDPPYGELFFGEGSRLTVL.

This clonotype was detected many times. The chain's CDR3 is CASSDTTGTSTDTQYF. In DNA form, the CDR3 reads TGTGCCAGCAGCGACACTACAGGGACTAGCACAGATACGCAGTATTTT. The V call is TRBV7-9, the J call TRBJ2-3; either TRBD1 or TRBD2 may fit D (6 bases each). The CDR3 contains 16 residues. V was cut by 5 bases and J by 0 bases, with 15 bases left in between. Germline V gene lookup returns CDR1 SEHNR and CDR2 FQNEAQ (reference sequence).

To note about this clonotype: This may be a read error: a much more frequent sequence differs by one nucleotide. This rearrangement joins TRBV12-3 or TRBV12-4 to TRBJ1-1; D is uncertain. The length of the CDR3 is 14 residues. CDR3 DNA sequence: TGTGCCAGCAGTTTAGGTTCAAGTTCCACTGAAGCTCTCTTT. This codes for CASSLGSSSTEALF.

In its sample, this clonotype was seen many times. The chain links TRBV27 to TRBJ1-1, with 7 bases fitting TRBD1. The CDR3 extends over 15 amino acids. V lost 6 bases, J lost 7 bases, and 14 bases stayed unmatched. The germline gives CDR1 MNHEY, CDR2 SMNVEV (reference sequence). The CDR3 region is CASRLIQGTLGEAFF. The DNA of the CDR3 is TGTGCCAGCAGACTAATACAGGGGACGCTGGGTGAAGCTTTCTTT.

This clonotype was seen more than once but under ten times. CDR3 region: CSARLISLAGGFQETQYF. In nucleotides, the CDR3 is TGCAGTGCTAGACTTATCTCACTAGCGGGAGGGTTCCAAGAGACCCAGTACTTC. This chain uses TRBV20-1 with TRBJ2-5; 13 positions agree with TRBD2. CDR1 is DFQATT and CDR2 is SNEGSKA in the germline V gene (reference sequence). Trimming cost V 2 bases and J 1 base; bases outside gene matches: 10. The CDR3 covers 18 residues.

This clonotype was seen at least ten times. The chain uses TRBV3-1 and TRBJ2-1; D might be TRBD1 (6 bases). CDR3 length equals 15 residues. The V end was cut by 2 bases, the J end by 5 bases, with 13 bases between. In germline, CDR1 is LGHDT, CDR2 YNNKEL (reference sequence). CDR3 sequence (DNA): TGTGCCAGCAGCCAACTCGGGACATACAACAATGAGCAGTTCTTC. Its translation is CASSQLGTYNNEQFF.

This clonotype occurred a few times. One end of the junction is discordant with germline, which a read error may explain. This chain uses TRBV24-1 with TRBJ2-3; 8 bases agree with TRBD1. The CDR3 runs 18 residues. The germline gives CDR1 KGHDR, CDR2 SFDVKD. CDR3: CAASDPDRERASTDTQYF. In nucleotides, the CDR3 is TGTGCCGCCAGTGACCCGGACAGGGAACGTGCTAGCACAGATACGCAGTATTTT.

This clonotype has ten or more counts. The chain joins TRBV12-3 or TRBV12-4 to TRBJ2-5; maybe TRBD2 (5 bases). CDR3 length equals 13 residues. Trimming cost V 6 bases and J 5 bases, with 13 bases left between them. CDR3 sequence reads: CASSPSLRETQYF. CDR3 bases: TGTGCCAGCAGCCCTAGCCTCCGGGAGACCCAGTACTTC.

This clonotype came up a few times. The J gene is TRBJ2-2, the V gene TRBV5-6, with D perhaps given as TRBD1 or TRBD2 (5 bases each). The CDR3 has 15 residues. Trimming stripped 2 bases from V and 4 bases from J, with 12 bases between. The V gene's germline CDR1 is SGHDT and CDR2 YYEEEE. This CDR3 reads CASSFLGTATGELFF. In nucleotides, the CDR3 is TGTGCCAGCAGCTTCCTCGGGACGGCCACCGGGGAGCTGTTTTTT.

Many counts were recorded for this clonotype. The chain has TRBV7-9 and TRBJ2-2; D is ambiguous. The CDR3 contains 16 residues. The V and J ends lost 1 base and 0 bases respectively, with 9 bases between them. Per the germline V gene, CDR1 is SEHNR and CDR2 is FQNEAQ (reference sequence). CDR3 amino acids: CASSLVQVANTGELFF. In nucleotides, the CDR3 is TGTGCCAGCAGCTTAGTTCAGGTCGCGAACACCGGGGAGCTGTTTTTT.

In its sample, this clonotype was seen many times. The rearrangement links TRBV20-1 to TRBJ2-1, with 14 positions matching TRBD2. The CDR3 loop spans 14 amino acids. From germline, CDR1 is DFQATT and CDR2 SNEGSKA (reference sequence). V gave up 6 bases and J gave up 8 bases; unmatched junction bases: 6. CDR3 protein: CSAAGTSGSYEQFF. In DNA, the CDR3 is TGCAGTGCGGCCGGGACTAGCGGGAGTTATGAGCAGTTCTTC.

This clonotype was recorded many times. This chain joins TRBV4-1 and TRBJ1-1; D gene uncertain. Trimming stripped 4 bases from V and 0 bases from J, with 9 bases between. This CDR3 is 14 amino acids long. Germline V lookup: CDR1 MGHRA, CDR2 YSYEKL. CDR3 nucleotides: TGCGCCAGCAGCCCCGTTGGACTGAACACTGAAGCTTTCTTT. Its translation is CASSPVGLNTEAFF.

V gene TRBV5-1 combines with J gene TRBJ2-7, with no clear D. Trimming removed 0 bases at V and 7 bases at J, with 14 bases between. The CDR3 totals 14 residues. CDR1 and CDR2 (germline): SGHRS, YFSETQ. CDR3 region: CASSLALGLGEQYF. CDR3 DNA sequence: TGCGCCAGCAGCTTGGCCCTGGGGTTGGGGGAGCAGTACTTC.

This clonotype was recorded many times. The V call is TRBV18, the J call TRBJ2-3, with 8 nucleotides matching TRBD2. Germline trimming cut 1 base from V and 4 bases from J; bases unmatched to any gene: 7. Germline V gives CDR1 KGHSH, CDR2 LQKENI. The CDR3 has 16 residues. CDR3 loop: CASSPRAGGLADTQYF. The CDR3 DNA reads as TGTGCCAGCTCACCACGCGCGGGGGGATTGGCAGATACGCAGTATTTT.

This clonotype was detected many times. V gene TRBV13 combines with J gene TRBJ2-7; 9 bases align to TRBD1. Trimming removed 5 bases from V and 0 bases from J; junction bases left unmatched: 5. The CDR3 runs to 15 residues. Germline assignment: CDR1 PRHDT and CDR2 FYEKMQ (reference sequence). The CDR3 DNA is TGTGCCAGCAGCGCCACGGACAGGGGCTCCTACGAGCAGTACTTC. Protein: CASSATDRGSYEQYF.

This clonotype was picked up one time. Since a much larger clone is just one base distant, this may be a read error. The chain carries TRBV6-5 and TRBJ2-7, with 9 bases that match TRBD2. Germline CDR1 and CDR2: MNHEY and SVGAGI. The CDR3 sequence is 15 residues long. The CDR3 loop reads CASNYGTSLAYEQYF. The CDR3 region has the DNA TGTGCCAGCAATTACGGGACTAGCCTCGCCTACGAGCAGTACTTC.

This clonotype was detected many times. V is TRBV27 and J is TRBJ2-2, with a tentative D call TRBD2 (6 bases). CDR1 and CDR2 (germline): MNHEY, SMNVEV (reference sequence). Trimming took off 6 bases at V and 6 bases at J, with 17 bases between the two ends. The CDR3 loop spans 15 amino acids. The CDR3 DNA sequence: TGTGCCAGCAGCCCAACTAGCCCCTGGGCCGGGGAGCTGTTTTTT. It encodes CASSPTSPWAGELFF.

This clonotype was seen once. V gene TRBV6-1 combines with J gene TRBJ2-2; D gene unclear. Germline loops: CDR1 MNHNS, CDR2 SASEGT. V was cut by 11 bases and J by 9 bases, with 19 bases left in between. The CDR3 has 13 amino acids. CDR3: CAAGRRMERELFF. CDR3 coding DNA: TGTGCCGCTGGACGGAGAATGGAACGGGAGCTGTTTTTT.

This clonotype was seen many times. V gene TRBV3-1 combines with J gene TRBJ2-7, with 7 bases fitting TRBD1. This CDR3 spans 14 amino acids. The trim removed 3 bases at V and 7 bases at J, leaving 9 bases unmatched. The germline gives CDR1 LGHDT, CDR2 YNNKEL (reference sequence). The CDR3 loop reads CASSQLTGAGEQYF. The CDR3, as DNA: TGTGCCAGCAGCCAGCTCACAGGGGCAGGGGAGCAGTACTTC.

Points on this clonotype: A much larger clone differs from this one at a single base, so this may be a read error. The J gene is TRBJ1-5, the V gene TRBV30; no reliable D call. V dropped 5 bases and J dropped 4 bases, with 18 bases sitting between them. The CDR3 consists of 15 residues. The V gene's germline CDR1 is GTSNPN and CDR2 SVGIG (reference sequence). CDR3 DNA: TGTGCCTGGGGGGAAGGCGGGAAAACTAATCAGCCCCAGCATTTT. This translates into CAWGEGGKTNQPQHF.

At least ten counts were recorded for this clonotype. The chain joins TRBV11-1 to TRBJ1-1, with 8 bases that match TRBD1. The CDR3 loop spans 15 amino acids. Germline trimming cut 5 bases from V and 5 bases from J; bases unmatched to any gene: 10. Germline V gene sequence: CDR1 SGHAT, CDR2 FQDESV (reference sequence). The CDR3 protein is CASSPSQGAWTEAFF. In nucleotides, the CDR3 is TGTGCCAGCAGCCCGAGCCAGGGGGCTTGGACTGAAGCTTTCTTT. Supplemented by reference TRBV11-1 and TRBJ1-1, the full variable domain reads EAEVAQSPRYKITEKSQAVAFWCDPISGHATLYWYRQILGQGPELLVQFQDESVVDDSQLPKDRFSAERLKGVDSTLKIQPAELGDSAMYLCASSPSQGAWTEAFFGQGTRLTVV.

The rearrangement links TRBV24-1 to TRBJ2-1; no definite D call. V was shortened by 4 bases and J by 5 bases, with 14 bases between the two germline ends. Germline V gene data show CDR1 as KGHDR and CDR2 as SFDVKD. The CDR3 is made up of 15 amino acids. CDR3 in amino acids: CATSELSGPNNEQFF. The CDR3 nucleotides read TGTGCCACCAGTGAGCTTTCCGGGCCCAACAATGAGCAGTTCTTC.

This clonotype was observed at least ten times. The chain is built from TRBV12-3 or TRBV12-4 and TRBJ1-5, with no clear D. The CDR3 extends over 15 amino acids. V lost 2 bases and J 4 bases, leaving 12 bases between the germline ends. The CDR3 loop is CASSLWSHLNQPQHF. The DNA of the CDR3 is TGTGCCAGCAGTTTATGGAGTCATCTTAATCAGCCCCAGCATTTT.